These T cell receptor beta chains were read from a single sample in a study of T cell changes during pregnancy in multiple sclerosis. Data came from immunoSEQ multiplex PCR; TCRdb stores just in-frame clones and leaves some out. This sample has tens of thousands of clones, with 91% found just once. The starting material was CD8+ T cells from peripheral blood mononuclear cells, obtained before pregnancy. These receptors came from a female donor with multiple sclerosis, enrolled in a pregnancy study. CDR3s include the opening cysteine and the closing phenylalanine or tryptophan. D genes are given only for firm matches. Some rows have no size entry. The others give once, few or many, or a class for an expanded clone.

TRBJ2-7,.,TRBD1,TRBV27,CASSFRQGGAYEQYF,TGTGCCAGCAGTTTCCGACAGGGGGGGGCCTACGAGCAGTACTTC
TRBJ1-5,once,.,TRBV9,CASSVGGGQPQHF,TGTGCCAGCAGCGTAGGGGGGGGCCAGCCCCAGCATTTT
TRBJ2-3,.,TRBD1,TRBV6-1,CASSVTGTAKDTQYF,TGTGCCAGCAGTGTTACCGGGACAGCGAAAGATACGCAGTATTTT
TRBJ1-1,once,TRBD1,TRBV19,CASSDRAAGTEAFF,TGTGCCAGCAGTGACAGGGCGGCGGGAACTGAAGCTTTCTTT
TRBJ2-3,.,.,TRBV9,CASSPTTTLVIDTQYF,TGTGCCAGCAGCCCCACCACTACGCTAGTCATAGATACGCAGTATTTT
TRBJ2-1,.,TRBD2,TRBV27,CASRGGYNEQFF,TGTGCCAGCAGGGGAGGGTATAATGAGCAGTTCTTC
TRBJ1-1,once,TRBD1,TRBV11-2,CASSLTEQGLFF,TGTGCCAGCAGCTTAACTGAACAGGGGCTTTTCTTT
TRBJ2-7,.,.,TRBV5-4,CASSSNYEQYF,TGTGCCAGCAGCTCAAATTACGAGCAGTACTTC
TRBJ1-2,.,TRBD1,TRBV4-1,CASSQEGGGGFNYGYTF,TGCGCCAGCAGCCAAGAAGGAGGGGGCGGATTTAACTATGGCTACACCTTC
TRBJ1-2,.,TRBD1,TRBV13,CASSDGTAHRRGYTF,TGTGCCAGCAGCGACGGGACAGCTCATAGAAGGGGCTACACCTTC
TRBJ1-5,.,.,TRBV2,CASSDTDRYSNQPQHF,TGTGCCAGCAGTGATACAGATAGGTATAGCAATCAGCCCCAGCATTTT
TRBJ1-3,.,.,TRBV9,CASSGGGSSGNTIYF,TGTGCCAGCAGCGGGGGAGGGTCCTCTGGAAACACCATATATTTT
TRBJ2-1,.,.,TRBV7-9,CASSPGGNEQFF,TGTGCCAGCAGCCCAGGGGGGAATGAGCAGTTCTTC
TRBJ2-5,.,TRBD2,TRBV7-6,CASSQGLAGGLQETQYF,TGTGCCAGCAGCCAGGGACTAGCGGGGGGCCTCCAAGAGACCCAGTACTTC
TRBJ2-3,.,TRBD2,TRBV7-9,CSSGGRGDTQYF,TGCAGCAGCGGGGGGCGGGGAGATACGCAGTATTTT
TRBJ1-5,once,TRBD1,TRBV27,CASSSLRDSSISNQPQHF,TGTGCCAGCAGTTCACTCCGGGACAGCTCAATCTCTAATCAGCCCCAGCATTTT
TRBJ1-1,.,.,TRBV27,CASSFGGSPEAFF,TGTGCCAGCAGTTTCGGGGGATCTCCTGAAGCTTTCTTT
TRBJ2-7,.,.,TRBV23-1,CANQGIVGF,TGCGCCAACCAGGGGATAGTGGGCTTC
TRBJ1-5,.,.,TRBV7-2,CASSLGGYSNQPQHF,TGTGCCAGCAGCCTCGGGGGGTATAGCAATCAGCCCCAGCATTTT
TRBJ1-4,.,TRBD1,TRBV11-1,CASSPGQGEFSRDEKLFF,TGTGCCAGCAGCCCAGGACAGGGGGAGTTTTCTCGCGATGAAAAACTGTTTTTT
TRBJ1-2,.,.,TRBV7-9,CASSLTTAETNYGYTF,TGTGCCAGCAGCTTAACCACAGCAGAGACTAACTATGGCTACACCTTC
TRBJ2-7,.,.,TRBV19,CATTSPFGAEQYF,TGTGCCACCACCTCACCCTTTGGGGCGGAGCAGTACTTC
TRBJ2-1,.,TRBD1,TRBV5-1,CASSGGQADSYNEQFF,TGCGCCAGCAGCGGGGGACAGGCTGACTCCTACAATGAGCAGTTCTTC
TRBJ1-5,.,.,TRBV19,CASSTSHSNQPQHF,TGTGCCAGTAGTACATCACATAGCAATCAGCCCCAGCATTTT
TRBJ1-1,.,.,TRBV6-4,CASILVGGLAEAFF,TGTGCCAGCATCCTGGTTGGGGGACTGGCTGAAGCTTTCTTT
TRBJ1-4,.,.,TRBV9,CASSAHRGGADEKLFF,TGTGCCAGCAGTGCCCACCGTGGGGGGGCTGATGAAAAACTGTTTTTT
TRBJ2-7,.,TRBD2,TRBV29-1,CSVELAGELAYEQYF,TGCAGCGTTGAACTAGCGGGGGAGCTTGCCTACGAGCAGTACTTC